This TCR beta chain was captured in a study of shared clonotypes between healthy human individuals. In replicate PCRs of sorted subsets, about 190 ng DNA, approximately 30,000 T cell genomes, was used. The assay was immunoSEQ multiplex PCR, and TCRdb's table has in-frame clones only and misses some. Found here are hundreds of thousands of clones, 96% of them singletons; the top ten hold roughly 0.12%. As to this clone: Its antigen is not identified.

With 8 bases clipped from V and 5 bases from J, the junction kept 13 bases outside the gene matches. Germline assignment: CDR1 MDHEN and CDR2 SYDVKM. This CDR3 contains 15 residues. Terminally differentiated effector memory CD45RA+ cells were excluded by CCR7 positive selection of CD45RO-negative cells. Study conclusions and caveats: Several donors showed sharing of around 5% of naive CD4 clonotypes. Estimated clonotype richness was generally higher in naive than memory subsets.

This rearrangement joins TRBV28 to TRBJ2-7, with 9 bases matching TRBD1. Source material: naive CD8+ T cells sorted from blood. This receptor was obtained from a woman younger than 45 in good health. DNA of the CDR3: TGTGCCAGCCTGCCACAGGGGGCGCTTCCCCACGAGCAGTACTTC. Amino acids: CASLPQGALPHEQYF. Full variable domain (missing parts from reference TRBV28 and TRBJ2-7): DVKVTQSSRYLVKRTGEKVFLECVQDMDHENMFWYRQDPGLGLRLIYFSYDVKMKEKGDIPEGYSVSREKKERFSLILESASTNQTSMYLCASLPQGALPHEQYFGPGTRLTVT.